This T cell receptor beta chain was captured by sequencing in a study of blood T cell repertoires in COVID-19 (TCRdb year 2020). At the level of the whole study: Collaborator samples came from the United States, Italy and Spain and covered acute and convalescent phases of COVID-19. The material from the prospective study consisted of cDNA or gDNA derived from T cells, B-cell-depleted T cells, or PBMCs. Subjects who had been exposed to COVID-19, were actively infected with it, or had recovered from it provided the deeply sampled blood TCRbeta repertoires that made up the dataset. The repertoires were released in a freely available public database meant as a resource for research on the immune response to SARS-CoV-2. The samples were drawn from the first 160 participants of the ongoing ImmuneRACE study and from 950 to 1,500 subjects provided by 6 global collaborators. Sample metadata almost always included a de-identified subject ID, COVID-19 status, age in years and sex. Where available, HLA class I and class II types were taken from metadata supplied by the sample provider and were not determined by assay-based typing. The full study reports these points: Clinical and demographic metadata were provided uncurated, with the amount varying by source and participant.

Participants in the prospective study were aged about 18 to 89 years, lived in about two dozen United States geographic areas, and enrolled through a virtual design. In the prospective study, cohorts were assigned on the basis of participant-reported clinical history obtained from a screening survey and a study questionnaire. ImmuneRACE Cohort 3 recovered participants were defined by two consecutive negative NP/OP PCR tests, healthcare professional clearance, or symptom resolution. In the prospective study, mobile phlebotomists collected whole blood, serum and a nasopharyngeal or oropharyngeal swab from each participant. Prospective study participants could optionally give additional blood draws and questionnaires over an approximately two-month period. Prospective study blood samples were shipped either frozen or at room temperature before DNA extraction. The CDR3 contains 13 residues, cysteine and phenylalanine counted. CDR3 DNA only is kept here, 39 bases in frame from base 1. V lost 6 bases and J lost 1 base; the stretch between them is 9 bases long.

The immunoSEQ Assay, a bias-controlled multiplex PCR, was used to amplify TCRbeta CDR3 regions from genomic DNA. In the original analysis: Within the assay, amplification of reference gene primers was used to estimate how many nucleated cells each sample contained. To quantify the absolute abundance of each unique TCRbeta CDR3 rearrangement, sequence reads were collapsed and filtered. Productive Simpson clonality was computed per sample as the square root of Simpson's diversity index over productive rearrangements. The table comes from immuneACCESS by way of TCRdb, which keeps in-frame sequences with V and J called. Part of the clones is missing from these tables; in studies checked, under half for an unresolved V gene and the rest for unknown reasons. The DNA was the basis for D and trimming; V, J and clone size are from that table. The sample data list some 170,000 clones, and more than 65% of these were observed just once. The top ten constitute 13% to 15% of the sample.

With respect to this clone: Its antigen is still unknown. No base-level quality is on record; no much larger clone is a single base apart.

Sequencing input: PBMCs or T cells enriched from blood (not recorded which). The rearrangement joined TRBV12-3 or TRBV12-4 to TRBJ1-1, with no reliable assignment of the D segment. This receptor was obtained from a man aged 50-59 years who had recovered from COVID-19. The DNA reads TGTGCCAGCAGGTTACAATCGAACACTGAAGCTTTCTTT. It is translated as CASRLQSNTEAFF.